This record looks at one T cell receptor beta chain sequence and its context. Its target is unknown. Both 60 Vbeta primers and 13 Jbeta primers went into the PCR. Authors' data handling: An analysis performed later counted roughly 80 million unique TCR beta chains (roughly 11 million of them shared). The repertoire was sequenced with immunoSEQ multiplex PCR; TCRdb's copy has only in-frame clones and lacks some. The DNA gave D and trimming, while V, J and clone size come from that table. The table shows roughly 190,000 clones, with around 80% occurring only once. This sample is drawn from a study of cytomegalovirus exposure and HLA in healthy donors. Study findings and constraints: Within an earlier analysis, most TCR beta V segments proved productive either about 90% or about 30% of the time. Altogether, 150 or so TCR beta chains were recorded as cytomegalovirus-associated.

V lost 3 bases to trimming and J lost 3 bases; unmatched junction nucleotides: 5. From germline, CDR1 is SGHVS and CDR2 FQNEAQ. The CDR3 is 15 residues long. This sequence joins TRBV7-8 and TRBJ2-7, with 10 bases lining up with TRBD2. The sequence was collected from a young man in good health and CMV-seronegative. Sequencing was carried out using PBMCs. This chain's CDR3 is CASSLALAGNYEQYF. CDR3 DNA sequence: TGTGCCAGCAGCTTGGCACTAGCGGGAAACTACGAGCAGTACTTC.